The 25 T cell receptor beta chains below come from one sample, sequenced in a study of blood T cell repertoires in COVID-19. Clones were sequenced by immunoSEQ multiplex PCR, and TCRdb holds only the in-frame ones, with some missing. The repertoire holds approximately 280,000 clones, with approximately 91% as singletons. Sequenced material: peripheral blood. These receptor sequences come from a woman aged 60 to 75 with acute or convalescent COVID-19.

In this sample, this clone turned up a few times. This chain links TRBV3-1 (or the pseudogene TRBV3-2) with TRBJ1-3, with 7 bases that match TRBD1. Trimming cost V 10 bases and J 6 bases; bases outside gene matches: 3. The V gene's germline CDR1 is LGHDT and CDR2 YNNKEL (reference sequence). This CDR3 spans 11 amino acids. The CDR3: CATQGVNTIYF. The CDR3 nucleotides read TGTGCCACCCAGGGGGTAAACACCATATATTTT.

V gene TRBV27 combines with J gene TRBJ2-2; 8 bases line up with TRBD1. The CDR3 is made up of 16 amino acids. From germline, CDR1 is MNHEY and CDR2 SMNVEV (reference sequence). Trimming cost V 4 bases and J 1 base; bases outside gene matches: 5. In nucleotides, the CDR3 is TGTGCCAGCAGTTCTCCGGGACAGGAGAACACCGGGGAGCTGTTTTTT. It is translated as CASSSPGQENTGELFF.

This clone was observed once. The rearrangement uses TRBV28 and TRBJ2-3, with 9 positions matching TRBD1. The ends lost 5 bases at V and 5 bases at J; junction bases unmatched: 8. This CDR3 has 15 residues. From germline, CDR1 is MDHEN and CDR2 SYDVKM. The CDR3 DNA sequence: TGTGCCAGCAGTCCCGGGACAGGGCCCCAAGATACGCAGTATTTT. Translating gives CASSPGTGPQDTQYF.

The V gene is TRBV4-1, the J gene TRBJ2-3; 9 bases are a match to TRBD2. The CDR3 length is 16 residues. Trimming removed 1 base from V and 4 bases from J; junction bases left unmatched: 6. Germline CDR1 MGHRA, CDR2 YSYEKL. CDR3 loop: CASSQALRGGSDTQYF. The CDR3 bases are TGCGCCAGCAGCCAAGCTTTGCGGGGGGGGTCAGATACGCAGTATTTT.

The CDR3 region has the DNA TGCGCCAGCAGTGAGTCGAAAGGGACTAGCGGAGCCAAAAACATTCAGTACTTC. It specifies CASSESKGTSGAKNIQYF. V is TRBV10-1 and J is TRBJ2-4; 11 positions agree with TRBD2. The germline gives CDR1 WNHNN, CDR2 SYGVQD (reference sequence). Germline trimming cut 0 bases from V and 0 bases from J; bases unmatched to any gene: 4. The CDR3 consists of 18 residues.

This clone was recorded only once. At one end the junction does not follow the germline gene, possibly because of a read error. The chain has TRBV7-2 and TRBJ2-3; TRBD2 agrees at 8 bases. Germline CDR1 SGHTA, CDR2 FQGNSA. The CDR3 runs 15 residues. CDR3 loop: CASSLGWTSIDTQYF. CDR3 nucleotides: TGTGCCAGCAGCTTAGGATGGACTAGCATAGATACGCAGTATTTT.

The V and J genes are TRBV9 and TRBJ2-1, with 12 bases matching TRBD2. With 1 base clipped from V and 6 bases from J, the junction kept 5 bases outside the gene matches. This CDR3 is 16 amino acids long. CDR1 and CDR2 (germline): SGDLS, YYNGEE. CDR3 residues: CASSVFASGRGNEQFF. The DNA for the CDR3 is TGTGCCAGCAGCGTATTTGCTAGCGGGAGGGGCAATGAGCAGTTCTTC.

Note on this clone: The identical CDR3 is also encoded by other nucleotide sequences in the sample. V and J are TRBV7-6 and TRBJ2-7; 7 positions match TRBD1. With 1 base clipped from V and 7 bases from J, the junction kept 4 bases outside the gene matches. The CDR3 contains 13 residues. Germline CDR1 reads SGHVS; CDR2 reads FNYEAQ. This CDR3 reads CASSLGRGREQYF. CDR3 nucleotide sequence: TGTGCCAGCAGCTTAGGAAGGGGGCGGGAGCAGTACTTC.

This chain connects TRBV19 to TRBJ1-6, with 10 bases aligning to TRBD1. The CDR3 sequence is 15 residues long. From germline, CDR1 is LNHDA and CDR2 SQIVND (reference sequence). V shed 7 bases and J 6 bases; nucleotides not matched to a gene: 6. CDR3 DNA: TGTGCCAGTATCCTGACAGGGGGCGTTAATTCACCCCTCCACTTT. Residues: CASILTGGVNSPLHF. The full variable domain, completed using reference TRBV19 and TRBJ1-6, is DGGITQSPKYLFRKEGQNVTLSCEQNLNHDAMYWYRQDPGQGLRLIYYSQIVNDFQKGDIAEGYSVSREKKESFPLTVTSAQKNPTAFYLCASILTGGVNSPLHFGNGTRLTVT.

This chain uses TRBV6-4 with TRBJ1-1, with 11 bases lining up with TRBD1. In germline, CDR1 is MRHNA, CDR2 SNTAGT. V lost 4 bases to trimming and J lost 5 bases; unmatched junction nucleotides: 6. The CDR3 covers 15 residues. The CDR3 DNA follows: TGTGCCAGCAGTGCTCTAGGGACAGGGGGAACTGAAGCTTTCTTT. Translating gives CASSALGTGGTEAFF.

CDR3 nucleotides: TGTGCCAGCAGCCAAGAACTCGGGACAGGGAAGTCTAACTATGGCTACACCTTC. Its protein is CASSQELGTGKSNYGYTF. The chain recombines TRBV4-2 with TRBJ1-2; 9 positions match TRBD1. The germline CDR1 and CDR2 sequences are LGHNA and YNFKEQ. The ends lost 0 bases at V and 0 bases at J; junction bases unmatched: 8. CDR3 length equals 18 residues.

The V call is TRBV20-1, the J call TRBJ1-1; TRBD1 might be the D (6 bases). The CDR3 consists of 11 residues. CDR1 is DFQATT, CDR2 SNEGSKA, per germline (reference sequence). The CDR3 DNA reads TGCAGCCTTGCGAGGGGGACTGAAGCTTTCTTT. Its translation is CSLARGTEAFF.

The rearrangement joins TRBV28 to TRBJ1-2; 7 bases are a match to TRBD1. The CDR3 is 15 amino acids. V gave up 6 bases and J gave up 0 bases; unmatched junction bases: 7. Looked up from germline, CDR1 is MDHEN and CDR2 is SYDVKM. In DNA form, the CDR3 reads TGTGCCAGCAGCCCGGCTACAGGGGCTAACTATGGCTACACCTTC. Protein product: CASSPATGANYGYTF.

The chain has TRBV6-5 and TRBJ1-1; D not certain. The CDR3 consists of 13 residues. With 2 bases removed from V and 0 bases from J, the gap between germline ends came to 4 bases. The germline gives CDR1 MNHEY, CDR2 SVGAGI. CDR3 sequence reads: CASSYSLNTEAFF. Here the CDR3 DNA reads TGTGCCAGCAGTTACAGCCTGAACACTGAAGCTTTCTTT.

J is TRBJ1-6 and V is TRBV28; 8 nucleotides agree with TRBD1. This CDR3 is built from 14 residues. With V trimmed by 6 bases and J by 7 bases, 5 bases remained unmatched. CDR1 is MDHEN, CDR2 SYDVKM, per germline. CDR3 in amino acids: CASSPGTGNSPLHF. Here the CDR3 DNA reads TGTGCCAGCAGCCCCGGGACAGGAAATTCACCCCTCCACTTT.

As DNA, the CDR3 is TGTGCCATCAGTGAGGACAGCGCTGGGAATCAGCCCCAGCATTTT. Amino acid sequence: CAISEDSAGNQPQHF. The V gene is TRBV10-3, the J gene TRBJ1-5; TRBD1 is a possible D gene (5 bases). Germline V gene lookup returns CDR1 ENHRY and CDR2 SYGVKD. The CDR3 loop spans 15 amino acids. V was trimmed by 2 bases and J by 4 bases, leaving 12 bases between them.

This clone has just one count. DNA of the CDR3: TGTGCCAGCAGTAGAAATGACTACCCCTACGAGCAGTACTTC. Protein: CASSRNDYPYEQYF. The rearrangement joins TRBV6-5 to TRBJ2-7; TRBD2 is a possible D gene (5 bases). V was cut by 5 bases and J by 2 bases, with 13 bases left in between. Germline V CDR1 and CDR2: MNHEY, SVGAGI. This CDR3 has 14 residues.

The CDR3 here is CASSKGLAGVAEQYF. The CDR3 DNA sequence: TGTGCCAGCAGCAAGGGACTAGCGGGGGTGGCCGAGCAGTACTTC. The chain recombines TRBV5-6 with TRBJ2-7; 14 positions match TRBD2. Germline CDR1 is SGHDT and CDR2 is YYEEEE. J lost 6 bases, V lost 4 bases, and 6 bases had no gene match. The CDR3 is made up of 15 amino acids.

The gene calls are TRBV5-8 and TRBJ2-1; perhaps TRBD2 as D (5 bases). The CDR3 is 15 amino acids. V was clipped by 2 bases and J by 5 bases, with 14 bases between them. Germline V gives CDR1 SGHTS, CDR2 YDEGEE. DNA of the CDR3: TGTGCCAGCAGCTTCTGGAGGCTAGCCCACAATGAGCAGTTCTTC. As protein: CASSFWRLAHNEQFF.

The genes are TRBV6-2 or TRBV6-3 and TRBJ2-5; the match to TRBD2 covers 13 bases. Germline-derived CDR1 and CDR2 are MNHEY and SVGEGT. The J segment lost 3 bases and the V segment lost 2 bases, leaving 6 bases of the junction unmatched. This CDR3 is 17 amino acids long. The chain's CDR3 is CASSYGRGLAGKETQYF. The DNA for the CDR3 is TGTGCCAGCAGTTACGGGCGGGGACTAGCGGGGAAAGAGACCCAGTACTTC.

The V and J genes are TRBV21-1 and TRBJ2-7; the D segment call TRBD2 is taken from the table without a DNA check. TRBV21-1 is designated a pseudogene. This CDR3 has 17 amino acids. This chain's CDR3 is CASSKDVLGGSSYEQYF. In DNA form, the CDR3 reads TGTGCCAGCAGCAAAGACGTTCTGGGAGGGAGCTCCTACGAGCAGTACTTC.

V and J are TRBV3-1 (or the pseudogene TRBV3-2) and TRBJ1-5; D perhaps matches TRBD1 (6 bases). V was clipped by 0 bases and J by 4 bases, with 10 bases between them. The germline V gene encodes CDR1 LGHDT and CDR2 YNNKEL (reference sequence). The CDR3 has 15 amino acids. The CDR3 region is CASSQEQDRNQPQHF. DNA for the CDR3: TGTGCCAGCAGCCAAGAACAGGACAGAAATCAGCCCCAGCATTTT.

The chain is built from TRBV24-1 and TRBJ2-1; no reliable D call. This CDR3 is built from 16 residues. V was pared by 3 bases and J by 5 bases, with 16 bases between. Germline loops: CDR1 KGHDR, CDR2 SFDVKD. This chain's CDR3 is CATSDPASMGDNEQFF. As DNA, the CDR3 is TGTGCCACCAGTGATCCCGCGTCCATGGGCGACAATGAGCAGTTCTTC.

V gene TRBV14 combines with J gene TRBJ1-1; no reliable D call. CDR1 is SGHDN and CDR2 is FVKESK in the germline V gene. Trimming left V 0 bases short and J 3 bases short, with 8 bases between. CDR3 size: 14 residues. The CDR3 DNA is TGTGCCAGCAGCCAAGACAGGTCTGACACTGAAGCTTTCTTT. It specifies CASSQDRSDTEAFF.

The chain has TRBV11-3 and TRBJ2-2; a weak D match, TRBD2 (5 bases). The CDR3 contains 15 residues. Trimming removed 4 bases at V and 2 bases at J, with 11 bases between. In germline, CDR1 is SGHNT, CDR2 YENEEA. This CDR3 is CASSYRGSNTGELFF. The DNA for the CDR3 is TGTGCCAGCAGCTACCGGGGTAGTAACACCGGGGAGCTGTTTTTT.